This passage covers 14 T cell receptor beta chains from one sample sequenced in a study of T cell repertoires in cytomegalovirus infection. Their specific antigens are unknown. TCRdb called the reads again in MiXCR, with one record for every CDR3 protein. This table holds some 800,000 distinct CDR3 sequences, 25% to 35% found once. Sequencing was performed on cultured CD8+ T cells from PBMCs, taken from culture after CMV antigen stimulation. The receptors derive from a human donor in good health (CMV status not recorded). Some clones in this sample may be carry-over from other donors' samples.

The chain employs TRBV15 and TRBJ1-2, with 9 bases that match TRBD1. Trimming removed 3 bases from V and 7 bases from J; junction bases left unmatched: 9. The CDR3 consists of 15 residues. Germline CDR1 reads LNHNV; CDR2 reads YYDKDF (reference sequence). The CDR3: CATSSSGTGSLGYTF. CDR3 sequence (DNA): TGTGCCACCAGCAGCTCCGGGACAGGGTCGCTTGGCTACACCTTC.

This chain joins TRBV27 and TRBJ1-1; 8 bases are a match to TRBD1. CDR3 size: 17 residues. V gave up 6 bases and J gave up 0 bases; unmatched junction bases: 12. The V gene's germline CDR1 is MNHEY and CDR2 SMNVEV (reference sequence). The CDR3 DNA follows: TGTGCCAGCAGCTTCATGGCCCAGGGGGCTTTGAACACTGAAGCTTTCTTT. Residues: CASSFMAQGALNTEAFF.

The chain recombines TRBV4-1 with TRBJ2-7; D gene uncertain. Per germline, CDR1 MGHRA and CDR2 YSYEKL. Trimming removed 1 base from V and 2 bases from J, with 6 bases in between. This CDR3 has 13 amino acids. The CDR3 DNA reads as TGCGCCAGCAGCCAAGCGGCCGCCTACGAGCAGTACTTC. This codes for CASSQAAAYEQYF.

This clonotype was counted a few times. CDR3 amino acids: CASSLRDPITGELFF. DNA for the CDR3: TGTGCCAGCAGCTTAAGGGACCCTATCACCGGGGAGCTGTTTTTT. This chain joins TRBV7-6 and TRBJ2-2; possibly TRBD1 or TRBD2 for D (5 bases each). V lost 2 bases and J 4 bases, leaving 11 bases between the germline ends. Germline V CDR1 and CDR2: SGHVS, FNYEAQ. The CDR3 runs 15 residues.

The rearrangement links TRBV27 to TRBJ1-5; D is uncertain. V was cut by 4 bases and J by 6 bases, with 10 bases left in between. The CDR3 runs 13 residues. Germline assignment: CDR1 MNHEY and CDR2 SMNVEV (reference sequence). CDR3 nucleotides: TGTGCCAGCAGTTATGGGAGGGCTCAGCCCCAGCATTTT. This encodes CASSYGRAQPQHF.

Only a few counts were recorded for this clonotype. V gene TRBV13 combines with J gene TRBJ1-1; 10 nucleotides agree with TRBD1. CDR1 and CDR2 (germline): PRHDT, FYEKMQ (reference sequence). This CDR3 contains 14 residues. V lost 4 bases, J lost 7 bases, and 6 bases stayed unmatched. The CDR3 DNA reads TGTGCCAGCAGCTCTCGACAGGGGGCTGGTGAAGCTTTCTTT. Its translation: CASSSRQGAGEAFF.

This clonotype was seen a handful of times. V is TRBV6-2 or TRBV6-3 and J is TRBJ1-1; D is unresolved. This CDR3 is 15 amino acids long. Between the trimmed V and J ends, which lost 5 bases and 2 bases, there was a span of 15 bases. The germline gives CDR1 MNHEY, CDR2 SVGEGT. DNA of the CDR3: TGTGCCAGCAGTCCCTACTCGGACGGCAACACTGAAGCTTTCTTT. Translation gives CASSPYSDGNTEAFF.

This clonotype was detected many times. This sequence joins TRBV7-2 and TRBJ2-1; 9 bases line up with TRBD2. This CDR3 is 16 amino acids long. Per the germline V gene, CDR1 is SGHTA and CDR2 is FQGNSA. The J segment lost 2 bases and the V segment lost 5 bases, leaving 7 bases of the junction unmatched. The chain's CDR3 is CASSLGSGGPYNEQFF. For the CDR3, the DNA is TGTGCCAGCAGCCTTGGTAGCGGGGGACCCTACAATGAGCAGTTCTTC.

The chain couples TRBV6-1 to TRBJ2-1, with D possibly being TRBD2 (5 bases). V lost 5 bases, J lost 6 bases, and 14 bases lay in between. The CDR3 sequence is 14 residues long. Germline V gene data show CDR1 as MNHNS and CDR2 as SASEGT. The chain's CDR3 is CASSFRGRVNEQFF. The CDR3 nucleotides read TGTGCCAGCAGTTTCCGAGGGCGCGTCAATGAGCAGTTCTTC.

This clonotype was counted ten times or more. The rearrangement links TRBV12-3 or TRBV12-4 to TRBJ1-5, with TRBD1 matching 7 bases. After removal of 4 bases from V and 3 bases from J, the junction contained 15 bases not matched to a gene. CDR3 length: 18 residues. CDR3 sequence: CASSWLVMRQGHNQPQHF. The CDR3 bases are TGTGCCAGCAGTTGGTTAGTCATGAGACAGGGTCACAATCAGCCCCAGCATTTT.

This clonotype was seen ten or more times. V and J are TRBV7-2 and TRBJ2-1; 10 nucleotides agree with TRBD2. Germline V gives CDR1 SGHTA, CDR2 FQGNSA. The V gene end was trimmed by 6 bases and the J gene end by 5 bases; junction bases not matched to a gene: 16. The CDR3 runs 18 residues. The CDR3, as DNA: TGTGCCAGCAGTCTCGGCCGAGGTAGCGGGGGGCCAGACAATGAGCAGTTCTTC. This gives the protein CASSLGRGSGGPDNEQFF. The entire variable domain, with the rest obtained from reference TRBV7-2 and TRBJ2-1, is as follows: GAGVSQSPSNKVTEKGKDVELRCDPISGHTALYWYRQSLGQGLEFLIYFQGNSAPDKSGLPSDRFSAERTGGSVSTLTIQRTQQEDSAVYLCASSLGRGSGGPDNEQFFGPGTRLTVL.

This clonotype was observed many times. The genes are TRBV5-8 and TRBJ1-2, with unresolved D. Germline loops: CDR1 SGHTS, CDR2 YDEGEE. This CDR3 has 14 amino acids. Trimming took off 4 bases at V and 4 bases at J, with 14 bases between the two ends. DNA of the CDR3: TGTGCCAGCAGCCTGGGCCGAAAACTCTATGGCTACACCTTC. Protein product: CASSLGRKLYGYTF.

The V gene is TRBV6-1, the J gene TRBJ1-1; tentative D call: TRBD1 (5 bases). The V gene's germline CDR1 is MNHNS and CDR2 SASEGT. The CDR3 covers 12 residues. The V gene lost 4 bases and the J gene lost 9 bases, with 12 bases spanning the gap. The CDR3: CASSGGGVQAFF. The CDR3 coding sequence is TGTGCCAGCAGTGGGGGGGGGGTCCAAGCTTTCTTT.

In its sample, this clonotype was seen a few times. The gene calls are TRBV7-8 and TRBJ1-6; D ambiguous. The CDR3 consists of 16 residues. V lost 0 bases and J 3 bases, leaving 9 bases between the germline ends. Germline V gene sequence: CDR1 SGHVS, CDR2 FQNEAQ. As DNA, the CDR3 is TGTGCCAGCAGCTTAGCGGGCAGAAACTATAATTCACCCCTCCACTTT. Encoded protein: CASSLAGRNYNSPLHF.